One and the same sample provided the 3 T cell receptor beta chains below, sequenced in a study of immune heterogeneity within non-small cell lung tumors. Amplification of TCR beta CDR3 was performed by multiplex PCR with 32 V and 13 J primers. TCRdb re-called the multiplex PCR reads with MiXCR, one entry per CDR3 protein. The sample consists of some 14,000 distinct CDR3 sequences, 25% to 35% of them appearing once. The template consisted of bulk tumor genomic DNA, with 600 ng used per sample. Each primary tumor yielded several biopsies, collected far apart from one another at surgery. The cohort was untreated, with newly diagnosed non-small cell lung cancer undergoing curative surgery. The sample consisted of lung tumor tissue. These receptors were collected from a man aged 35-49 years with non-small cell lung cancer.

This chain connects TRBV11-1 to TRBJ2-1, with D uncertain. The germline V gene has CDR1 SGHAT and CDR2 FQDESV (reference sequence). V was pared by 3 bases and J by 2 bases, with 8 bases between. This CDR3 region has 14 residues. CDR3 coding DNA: TGTGCCAGCAGCTTGACGCTTACCTACAATGAGCAGTTCTTC. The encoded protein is CASSLTLTYNEQFF.

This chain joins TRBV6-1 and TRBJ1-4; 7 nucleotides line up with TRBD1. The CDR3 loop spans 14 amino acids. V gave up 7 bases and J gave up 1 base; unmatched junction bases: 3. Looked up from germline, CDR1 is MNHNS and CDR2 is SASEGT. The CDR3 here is CASMGQLTNEKLFF. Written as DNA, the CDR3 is TGTGCCAGCATGGGACAGCTAACTAATGAAAAACTGTTTTTT.

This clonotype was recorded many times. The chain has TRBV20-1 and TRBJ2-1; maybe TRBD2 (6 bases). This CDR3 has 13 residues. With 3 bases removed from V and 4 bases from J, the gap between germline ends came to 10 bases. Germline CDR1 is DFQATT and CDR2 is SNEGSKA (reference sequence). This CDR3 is CSASLAQYNEQFF. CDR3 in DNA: TGCAGTGCTAGTCTAGCGCAGTACAATGAGCAGTTCTTC.